Sample share makes the clone carrying this TCR beta chain medium-sized. Measured with immunoSEQ multiplex PCR; TCRdb has only the in-frame clones, and not every one. The sample has about 160,000 clones, approximately 86% seen once. This CDR3 has 16 residues. The V gene's germline CDR1 is SGHTA and CDR2 FQGNSA. The ends lost 4 bases at V and 7 bases at J; junction bases unmatched: 14. This sample is part of a study of blood T cell repertoires in COVID-19. Study details: The cDNA or gDNA used as material had been derived from T cells, B-cell-depleted T cells, or PBMCs.

The specimen sequenced was peripheral blood. The TCR sequence derives from a man aged 70 or older with acute or convalescent COVID-19. This chain links TRBV7-2 with TRBJ2-7, with 9 bases matching TRBD1. This chain's CDR3 is CASSSGWGQGRHEQYF. The CDR3 DNA sequence: TGTGCCAGCAGCTCCGGCTGGGGACAGGGAAGGCATGAGCAGTACTTC.